The sequence of this TCR beta chain was determined in a study of blood T cell repertoires in COVID-19. In the study overall: Samples representing acute and convalescent COVID-19 were sourced from the United States, Italy and Spain. T cells, B-cell-depleted T cells, or PBMCs supplied cDNA or gDNA.

Per the original data handling: Reference gene primer amplification gave nucleated cell count estimates. Sequencing used immunoSEQ multiplex PCR; TCRdb keeps in-frame clones, though not all of them. The DNA gave D and trimming, while V, J and clone size come from that table. This repertoire shows over 130,000 clones, roughly 80% found once; its top ten account for around 16%. This clone was observed a single time. Germline V gene lookup returns CDR1 MDHEN and CDR2 SYDVKM. Between the trimmed V and J ends, which lost 4 bases and 2 bases, there was a span of 21 bases. The CDR3 is made up of 18 amino acids.

The sample consisted of peripheral blood. This sequence was found in a man aged 45-60 years with acute or convalescent COVID-19. The chain couples TRBV28 to TRBJ1-5, with D possibly being TRBD1 (5 bases). CDR3 nucleotide sequence: TGTGCCAGCAGTTCGACAGCGTCCCCTATTTGGGGCAATCAGCCCCAGCATTTT. It codes for CASSSTASPIWGNQPQHF.